A selection of T cell receptor beta chains follows, all from one sample in a study of blood T cells in healthy people across ages. TCRdb processed the 5' RACE reads anew with MiXCR; each CDR3 protein has one entry. The data contain some 1.5 million distinct CDR3 sequences, 35% to 45% of them singletons. Sequenced sample: blood. These receptors all come from a woman aged 18-35 years in good health. The CDR3 runs from the conserved cysteine through the conserved F or W. The order of the fields is J gene, V gene, clone size, D gene, CDR3 DNA, CDR3 protein. The D gene is left open where the match is weak. Clone size is given for some rows only: seen once, a few or many times, or a class if the clone is expanded.

J gene: TRBJ2-1; V gene: TRBV6-2/TRBV6-3; clone size: .; D gene: TRBD2; CDR3 DNA: TGTGCCAGCAGAGCGGGACTAGCCCACAATGAGCAGTTCTTC; CDR3 protein: CASRAGLAHNEQFF
J gene: TRBJ2-1; V gene: TRBV12-3/TRBV12-4; clone size: .; D gene: .; CDR3 DNA: TGTGCCAGCAGCCTGGGTCAATCCCTTAAGCAGTTCTTC; CDR3 protein: CASSLGQSLKQFF
J gene: TRBJ1-1; V gene: TRBV7-2; clone size: .; D gene: .; CDR3 DNA: TGTGCCAGCAGCTGGCCCCGGCGAAACACTGAAGCTTTCTTT; CDR3 protein: CASSWPRRNTEAFF
J gene: TRBJ2-7; V gene: TRBV7-9; clone size: .; D gene: .; CDR3 DNA: TGTGCCAGCAGCTTCACCAGCCTGAGCTCCTACAATGAGCAGTACTTC; CDR3 protein: CASSFTSLSSYNEQYF
J gene: TRBJ1-6; V gene: TRBV12-3/TRBV12-4; clone size: .; D gene: .; CDR3 DNA: TGTGCCAGCAGTCCTTCGGCATCCTATAATTCGCCCCTCCACTTT; CDR3 protein: CASSPSASYNSPLHF
J gene: TRBJ2-7; V gene: TRBV5-1; clone size: few; D gene: TRBD2; CDR3 DNA: TGCGCCAGCAGCTTGGAGCCTAGCGGTTCCTACAATGAGCAGTACTTC; CDR3 protein: CASSLEPSGSYNEQYF
J gene: TRBJ1-5; V gene: TRBV20-1; clone size: few; D gene: .; CDR3 DNA: TGCAGTGCTGGGACACTGGCCGGTATCAGCCCCCAGCATTTT; CDR3 protein: CSAGTLAGISPQHF
J gene: TRBJ2-7; V gene: TRBV2; clone size: .; D gene: TRBD1; CDR3 DNA: TGTGCCAGCAGCAACGCGGGGACAGGATCCTACGAGCAGTACTTC; CDR3 protein: CASSNAGTGSYEQYF
J gene: TRBJ2-3; V gene: TRBV7-9; clone size: .; D gene: .; CDR3 DNA: TGTGCCAGCAGCACCGGACTTTCCGGCACAGATACGCAGTATTTT; CDR3 protein: CASSTGLSGTDTQYF
J gene: TRBJ1-2; V gene: TRBV6-2/TRBV6-3; clone size: .; D gene: .; CDR3 DNA: TGTGCCAGCAGTTACGGCTGGGTCCTCTATGGCTACACCTTC; CDR3 protein: CASSYGWVLYGYTF
J gene: TRBJ2-1; V gene: TRBV7-3; clone size: .; D gene: .; CDR3 DNA: TGTGCCAGCAGCCCTTATCAAAGGGTAAGCTCCTACAATGAGCAGTTCTTC; CDR3 protein: CASSPYQRVSSYNEQFF
J gene: TRBJ1-1; V gene: TRBV2; clone size: .; D gene: TRBD1; CDR3 DNA: TGTGCCAGCAGCGACAGGGGGCAGGGAGCTTTCTTT; CDR3 protein: CASSDRGQGAFF
J gene: TRBJ2-5; V gene: TRBV30; clone size: .; D gene: .; CDR3 DNA: TGTGCCTGGAGTGCCCTTTTCCACCAGTACTTC; CDR3 protein: CAWSALFHQYF
J gene: TRBJ2-5; V gene: TRBV7-2; clone size: .; D gene: TRBD2; CDR3 DNA: TGTGCCAGCAGCTCCGGCGGGGGGCCCCTACAGACCCAGTACTTC; CDR3 protein: CASSSGGGPLQTQYF
J gene: TRBJ2-7; V gene: TRBV7-2; clone size: few; D gene: .; CDR3 DNA: TGTGCCAGCAGCCCGGCTGGTGGGAACGAGCAGTACTTC; CDR3 protein: CASSPAGGNEQYF
J gene: TRBJ2-7; V gene: TRBV20-1; clone size: many; D gene: TRBD1; CDR3 DNA: TGCAGTGCACTGGACAGGCCAGGAGAGCAGTACTTC; CDR3 protein: CSALDRPGEQYF
J gene: TRBJ1-2; V gene: TRBV4-1; clone size: .; D gene: .; CDR3 DNA: TGCGCCAGCAGCCAAGATCTGCTAGGCAACTATGGCTACACCTTC; CDR3 protein: CASSQDLLGNYGYTF
J gene: TRBJ2-7; V gene: TRBV6-1; clone size: few; D gene: .; CDR3 DNA: TGTGCCAGCAGTGAAGCGTGGCAGGCTAACTACGAGCAGTACTTC; CDR3 protein: CASSEAWQANYEQYF
J gene: TRBJ1-2; V gene: TRBV7-2; clone size: few; D gene: .; CDR3 DNA: TGTGCCAGCAGCTTAACAGCCACCCCCAGCTATGGCTACACCTTC; CDR3 protein: CASSLTATPSYGYTF
J gene: TRBJ1-2; V gene: TRBV9; clone size: .; D gene: .; CDR3 DNA: TGTGCCAGCAGCGCCACTGGCTCCCCGAGATATGGCTACACCTTC; CDR3 protein: CASSATGSPRYGYTF
J gene: TRBJ2-6; V gene: TRBV4-3; clone size: few; D gene: .; CDR3 DNA: TGCGCCAGCAGCCGACAGGATACCGAAACTGGGGCCAACGTCCTGACTTTC; CDR3 protein: CASSRQDTETGANVLTF
J gene: TRBJ2-5; V gene: TRBV20-1; clone size: .; D gene: .; CDR3 DNA: TGCAGTGCTAGAGCGGTACCCGGACTATCGGGAGATAATGAGCAGTACTTC; CDR3 protein: CSARAVPGLSGDNEQYF
J gene: TRBJ2-1; V gene: TRBV29-1; clone size: .; D gene: TRBD2; CDR3 DNA: TGCAGCGTTGCGAGCGGGATTGGAAATGAGCAGTTCTTC; CDR3 protein: CSVASGIGNEQFF
J gene: TRBJ2-3; V gene: TRBV6-1; clone size: .; D gene: .; CDR3 DNA: TGTGCCAGCAGTGAAGCGGCGGCGGCAATCACAGATACGCAGTATTTT; CDR3 protein: CASSEAAAAITDTQYF
J gene: TRBJ1-1; V gene: TRBV28; clone size: .; D gene: TRBD1; CDR3 DNA: TGTGCCAGCACCGGGACAGTACTTGGTACTGAAGCTTTCTTT; CDR3 protein: CASTGTVLGTEAFF
J gene: TRBJ2-1; V gene: TRBV27; clone size: few; D gene: TRBD2; CDR3 DNA: TGTGCCAGCAGTCTCTCTAGCGGGAGCTTCAACAATGAGCAGTTCTTC; CDR3 protein: CASSLSSGSFNNEQFF
J gene: TRBJ2-3; V gene: TRBV13; clone size: many; D gene: .; CDR3 DNA: TGTGCCAGCTCTGGAGGATCTAGCACAGATACGCAGTATTTT; CDR3 protein: CASSGGSSTDTQYF
J gene: TRBJ2-7; V gene: TRBV28; clone size: many; D gene: .; CDR3 DNA: TGTGCCAGCAGTTTAGTTTCGAGGGGGGATTCGTACGAGCAGTACTTC; CDR3 protein: CASSLVSRGDSYEQYF
J gene: TRBJ2-7; V gene: TRBV28; clone size: once; D gene: .; CDR3 DNA: TGTGCCAGCAGTGAGCTCGGGAGTCTCAATGAGCAGTACTTC; CDR3 protein: CASSELGSLNEQYF
J gene: TRBJ2-3; V gene: TRBV20-1; clone size: .; D gene: TRBD2; CDR3 DNA: TGCAGTGCTAAGCCCCCCCTAGCGGAGGGTCTATATACGCAGTATTTT; CDR3 protein: CSAKPPLAEGLYTQYF
J gene: TRBJ2-1; V gene: TRBV4-1; clone size: few; D gene: .; CDR3 DNA: TGCGCCAGCAGCCAAGAACCCCCACTAGGGCAGCAGTTCTTC; CDR3 protein: CASSQEPPLGQQFF
J gene: TRBJ1-2; V gene: TRBV20-1; clone size: once; D gene: .; CDR3 DNA: TGCAGTGCTCCTTCGGGTCGACCCGTGGGCCATGGCTACACCTTC; CDR3 protein: CSAPSGRPVGHGYTF
J gene: TRBJ2-1; V gene: TRBV20-1; clone size: few; D gene: .; CDR3 DNA: TGCAGTGCCAAAGTACTCGACTTGGGAGGCAGCTCCTACAATGAGCAGTTCTTC; CDR3 protein: CSAKVLDLGGSSYNEQFF
J gene: TRBJ2-4; V gene: TRBV25-1; clone size: few; D gene: .; CDR3 DNA: TGTGCCAGCAGTGAAGAATGGGCGCGGGATGGTGTAGCCAAAAACATTCAGTACTTC; CDR3 protein: CASSEEWARDGVAKNIQYF
J gene: TRBJ1-1; V gene: TRBV20-1; clone size: .; D gene: .; CDR3 DNA: TGCAGTACACGGATAGAGAACACTGAAGCTTTCTTT; CDR3 protein: CSTRIENTEAFF
J gene: TRBJ2-7; V gene: TRBV28; clone size: few; D gene: .; CDR3 DNA: TGTGCCAGCAAAAGCGGTTCGGGGGCCCGGGGCGAGCAGTACTTC; CDR3 protein: CASKSGSGARGEQYF
J gene: TRBJ2-2; V gene: TRBV5-1; clone size: .; D gene: TRBD1; CDR3 DNA: TGCGCCAGCAGCTTGAGGAACAGGGGGCCGACCGGGGAGCTGTTTTTT; CDR3 protein: CASSLRNRGPTGELFF
J gene: TRBJ2-4; V gene: TRBV11-1; clone size: .; D gene: .; CDR3 DNA: TGTGCCAGCAGCTCCCGTGTGGGCGGGGGCGCTGAAGGAGGTGCTAAAAACATTCAGTACTTC; CDR3 protein: CASSSRVGGGAEGGAKNIQYF
J gene: TRBJ2-2; V gene: TRBV4-2; clone size: .; D gene: TRBD2; CDR3 DNA: TGTGCCAGCAGCCAAGATGTGAAGCGGGAGTACACCGGGGAGCTGTTTTTT; CDR3 protein: CASSQDVKREYTGELFF
J gene: TRBJ1-6; V gene: TRBV4-3; clone size: few; D gene: .; CDR3 DNA: TGCGCCAGCAGCCAAGATGTACAGGGTTATAATTCACCCCTCCACTTT; CDR3 protein: CASSQDVQGYNSPLHF
J gene: TRBJ2-1; V gene: TRBV2; clone size: few; D gene: .; CDR3 DNA: TGTGCCAGCAGTGTAGACAGGACGCCTTACAATGAGCAGTTCTTC; CDR3 protein: CASSVDRTPYNEQFF
J gene: TRBJ2-5; V gene: TRBV4-2; clone size: .; D gene: .; CDR3 DNA: TGTGCCAGCAGCCCGGTGGGGGGAGCGACTTTGGAGACCCAGTACTTC; CDR3 protein: CASSPVGGATLETQYF
J gene: TRBJ1-2; V gene: TRBV7-9; clone size: many; D gene: .; CDR3 DNA: TGCGCCAGCAGCCCGGGACGGGTCGATGGCTACACCTTC; CDR3 protein: CASSPGRVDGYTF
J gene: TRBJ2-3; V gene: TRBV28; clone size: .; D gene: TRBD2; CDR3 DNA: TGTGCCAGCGGAAAGCGTTGGAGAACTAGCGCAGATACGCTGTATTTT; CDR3 protein: CASGKRWRTSADTLYF
J gene: TRBJ2-3; V gene: TRBV5-1; clone size: .; D gene: .; CDR3 DNA: TGCGCCAGCAGCTTGGGGCTAGTATTTGATTCAGATACGCAGTATTTT; CDR3 protein: CASSLGLVFDSDTQYF
J gene: TRBJ2-7; V gene: TRBV29-1; clone size: few; D gene: .; CDR3 DNA: TGCAGCGCTGCCCTAGGATACGACGAGCAGTACTTC; CDR3 protein: CSAALGYDEQYF
J gene: TRBJ2-3; V gene: TRBV5-4; clone size: .; D gene: .; CDR3 DNA: TGTGCCAGCAGCGGTGGGATTTACGGGACAGATACGCAGTATTTT; CDR3 protein: CASSGGIYGTDTQYF
J gene: TRBJ2-2; V gene: TRBV5-4; clone size: .; D gene: .; CDR3 DNA: TGTGCCAGCAGGATTGGGAACACCGGGGGGCTGTTTTTT; CDR3 protein: CASRIGNTGGLFF
J gene: TRBJ2-3; V gene: TRBV20-1; clone size: .; D gene: TRBD2; CDR3 DNA: TGCAGTGCGTATCGGGGGGGGCTCAAAGATACGCAGTATTTT; CDR3 protein: CSAYRGGLKDTQYF
J gene: TRBJ1-4; V gene: TRBV28; clone size: .; D gene: .; CDR3 DNA: TGTGCCAGCAGTCCCCCCTCCTGGGGAAAACTGTTTTTT; CDR3 protein: CASSPPSWGKLFF
J gene: TRBJ1-1; V gene: TRBV11-2; clone size: .; D gene: .; CDR3 DNA: TGTGCCAGCAGCTTCGGATCTACGAACACTGAAGCTTTCTTT; CDR3 protein: CASSFGSTNTEAFF
J gene: TRBJ2-7; V gene: TRBV6-1; clone size: once; D gene: .; CDR3 DNA: TGTGCCAGCCAGGGCCCCCTCTACGAGCAGTACTTC; CDR3 protein: CASQGPLYEQYF
J gene: TRBJ2-1; V gene: TRBV7-2; clone size: .; D gene: TRBD1; CDR3 DNA: TGTGCCAGCAGCCGCAGGGGGCTAGACTACAATGAGCAGTTCTTC; CDR3 protein: CASSRRGLDYNEQFF
J gene: TRBJ2-7; V gene: TRBV20-1; clone size: .; D gene: .; CDR3 DNA: TGCAGTGCTAGTGTAAACCGGGACACCTACGAGCAGTACTTC; CDR3 protein: CSASVNRDTYEQYF
J gene: TRBJ1-5; V gene: TRBV29-1; clone size: .; D gene: TRBD1; CDR3 DNA: TGCAGCGTCCGAACTGGGACAGGGATGCATCAGCCCCAGCATTTT; CDR3 protein: CSVRTGTGMHQPQHF